Below are 10 T cell receptor beta chains sequenced from a single sample in a study of blood T cell repertoires in COVID-19. Generated by immunoSEQ multiplex PCR, the TCRdb table keeps only in-frame clones and is missing some. The repertoire holds 60,000 or so clones, with around nine tenths as singletons. The specimen sequenced was peripheral blood. All receptors come from a man aged 60 to 69 with acute or convalescent COVID-19.

This chain joins TRBV30 and TRBJ1-2, with 9 bases lining up with TRBD1. The CDR3 is 14 amino acids. Germline loops: CDR1 GTSNPN, CDR2 SVGIG (reference sequence). The V and J ends lost 4 bases and 8 bases, in that order; junction bases with no gene match: 11. The CDR3 nucleotides are TGTGCCTGGATTAAAGACAGGGGGATCGCGGGCTACACCTTC. Translated, it gives CAWIKDRGIAGYTF.

The chain uses TRBV30 and TRBJ2-5; 7 bases are a match to TRBD2. The V segment lost 1 base and the J segment 0 bases; nucleotides outside the gene matches: 11. This CDR3 contains 17 residues. Per germline, CDR1 GTSNPN and CDR2 SVGIG (reference sequence). CDR3 in DNA: TGTGCCTGGAGTGCTGCCCCGGTCGGGAGGTACCAAGAGACCCAGTACTTC. Translated: CAWSAAPVGRYQETQYF.

This sequence joins TRBV4-1 and TRBJ1-3; TRBD1 matches at 9 bases. Germline V gene data show CDR1 as MGHRA and CDR2 as YSYEKL. V was pared by 3 bases and J by 11 bases, with 17 bases of the junction left unmatched. The CDR3 covers 17 residues. DNA for the CDR3: TGCGCCAGCAGCCAGGAGGCTCAGGCCGGGACAGGGTACGCCATATATTTT. Amino acids: CASSQEAQAGTGYAIYF.

The rearrangement links TRBV18 to TRBJ1-6; D unclear. Germline CDR1 reads KGHSH; CDR2 reads LQKENI. Trimming pared 2 bases from V and 10 bases from J, leaving 15 bases between. The CDR3 contains 15 residues. The CDR3 DNA reads TGTGCCAGCTCACCAGTGGGAGCCCCCCAATCACCCCTCCACTTT. It is translated as CASSPVGAPQSPLHF.

The gene calls are TRBV27 and TRBJ2-7; 7 nucleotides align to TRBD1. This CDR3 is 13 amino acids long. Germline CDR1 MNHEY, CDR2 SMNVEV (reference sequence). V lost 8 bases to trimming and J lost 0 bases; unmatched junction nucleotides: 4. The CDR3 reads CASSSGGSYEQYF. In DNA, the CDR3 is TGTGCCAGCTCCTCAGGGGGCTCCTACGAGCAGTACTTC.

The rearrangement uses TRBV7-3 and TRBJ2-2; maybe TRBD1 (6 bases). CDR1 SGHTA and CDR2 FQGTGA come from the germline V gene. Trimming cost V 2 bases and J 11 bases, with 9 bases left between them. CDR3 size: 12 residues. CDR3 sequence (DNA): TGTGCCAGCAGCTTAGGGGGCCGAGAGCTGTTTTTT. It is translated as CASSLGGRELFF.

V gene TRBV6-5 combines with J gene TRBJ1-2, with D unresolved. The CDR3 contains 15 residues. Trimming removed 6 bases at V and 8 bases at J, with 22 bases between. CDR1 MNHEY and CDR2 SVGAGI come from the germline V gene. CDR3 region: CASRAVLLPLEGYTF. The CDR3 nucleotides are TGTGCCAGCAGGGCGGTTCTTCTTCCTTTGGAGGGCTACACCTTC.

The chain uses TRBV28 and TRBJ1-3, with D possibly matching TRBD1 (6 bases). V lost 3 bases to trimming and J lost 7 bases, with 19 bases between them. Germline values: CDR1 MDHEN, CDR2 SYDVKM. This CDR3 contains 16 residues. The CDR3 loop is CASSFLRPGHTNTIYF. DNA for the CDR3: TGTGCCAGCAGTTTCCTCCGCCCGGGACATACTAACACCATATATTTT. The variable domain in full, with the rest retrieved from reference TRBV28 and TRBJ1-3, is DVKVTQSSRYLVKRTGEKVFLECVQDMDHENMFWYRQDPGLGLRLIYFSYDVKMKEKGDIPEGYSVSREKKERFSLILESASTNQTSMYLCASSFLRPGHTNTIYFGEGSWLTVV.

The rearrangement joins TRBV2 to TRBJ2-5, with D possibly being TRBD2 (6 bases). Germline V gene data show CDR1 as SNHLY and CDR2 as FYNNEI. The ends were cut back, 2 bases at V and 5 bases at J, with 15 bases in the middle. The CDR3 length is 15 residues. The CDR3 spells CASSETTRGMETQYF. The CDR3 nucleotides read TGTGCCAGCAGTGAAACGACTAGGGGCATGGAGACCCAGTACTTC.

The chain combines TRBV10-3 with TRBJ1-2; 12 bases fit TRBD1. There are 13 residues in the CDR3. V lost 7 bases to trimming and J lost 6 bases; unmatched junction nucleotides: 3. CDR1 and CDR2 from the germline V gene are ENHRY and SYGVKD. The CDR3, as DNA: TGTGCCATCACCGGGGACAGGGGGCATGGCTACACCTTC. Translated: CAITGDRGHGYTF.